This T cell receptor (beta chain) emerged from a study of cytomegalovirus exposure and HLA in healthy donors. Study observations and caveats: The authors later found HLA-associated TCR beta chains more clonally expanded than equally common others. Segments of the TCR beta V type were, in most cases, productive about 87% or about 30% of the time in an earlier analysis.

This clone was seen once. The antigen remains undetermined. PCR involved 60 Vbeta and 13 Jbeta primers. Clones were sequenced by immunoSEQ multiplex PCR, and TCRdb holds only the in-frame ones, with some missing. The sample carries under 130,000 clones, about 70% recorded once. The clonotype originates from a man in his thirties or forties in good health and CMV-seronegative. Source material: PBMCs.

The CDR3 nucleotides are TGTGCCAGCAGCTGGAAGTCAGGGGGCGGTAACTATGGCTACACCTTC. It translates to CASSWKSGGGNYGYTF. The V and J genes are TRBV7-2 and TRBJ1-2, with TRBD1 identical over 8 bases. V shed 4 bases and J 1 base; nucleotides not matched to a gene: 8. The germline gives CDR1 SGHTA, CDR2 FQGNSA. This CDR3 has 16 amino acids.